This is a list of T cell receptor beta chains from one sample in a study of CD8+CD57+ T cells in acquired aplastic anemia. TCRdb ran MiXCR on the reads and lists one entry per CDR3 protein. The sample has around 170,000 distinct CDR3 sequences, approximately 44% seen once; the top ten hold 3.2%. Sequencing was done on a sample of sorted CD4+, CD8+, or CD8+CD57+ T cells (not recorded which) from PBMCs. The receptors were gathered from a human donor with aplastic anemia. Each CDR3 is given with its conserved first and last residue. The D gene is left open where the match is weak. The listing skips clone size in some rows; elsewhere it reads once, few, many or a size class.

d_call	v_call	j_call	clone_size	cdr3_nt	cdr3_aa
NA	TRBV6-5	TRBJ2-5	many	TGTGCCAGCAGTTACCGGCTCGAAGAGACCCAGTACTTC	CASSYRLEETQYF
NA	TRBV12-5	TRBJ1-4	many	TGTGCTAGTGGCCCAGGACGGAAAAATGAAAAACTGTTTTTT	CASGPGRKNEKLFF
NA	TRBV10-3	TRBJ2-2	NA	TGTGCCATCCAACAGGGATCAAACACCGGGGAGCTGTTTTTT	CAIQQGSNTGELFF
NA	TRBV4-1	TRBJ1-6	NA	TGCGCCAGCAGCCAGACTAATATGGGGTTCTCCTATAATTCACCCCTCCACTTT	CASSQTNMGFSYNSPLHF
TRBD1	TRBV4-2	TRBJ2-3	many	TGTGCCAGCAGCCCTGGGACAGGGGAGACAGATACGCAGTATTTT	CASSPGTGETDTQYF
NA	TRBV2	TRBJ1-2	once	TGTGCCAGCAGCTTATCTAATTGGGGTAACTATGGCTACACCTTC	CASSLSNWGNYGYTF
NA	TRBV24-1	TRBJ2-2	few	TGTGCCACCAGTGATTCCGGACAAGGCACCGGGGAGCTGTTTTTT	CATSDSGQGTGELFF
NA	TRBV10-1	TRBJ2-1	NA	TGCGCCAGCAGCCGTAGCGGAGGATACAATGAGCAGTTCTTC	CASSRSGGYNEQFF
NA	TRBV4-2	TRBJ1-3	NA	TGTGCCAGCAGCCAGGACATCTCTGGAAACACCATATATTTT	CASSQDISGNTIYF
TRBD1	TRBV19	TRBJ1-5	few	TGTGCCAGTACCAACTACGCGGACAGGGATCAGCCCCAGCATTTT	CASTNYADRDQPQHF
NA	TRBV24-1	TRBJ2-1	NA	TGTGCCACCACCGGGGCTTCTTACAATGAGCAGTTCTTC	CATTGASYNEQFF
NA	TRBV12-5	TRBJ2-7	NA	TGTGCTAGTGGCCCTAAACAGGGTGACGAGCAGTACTTC	CASGPKQGDEQYF
NA	TRBV4-2	TRBJ1-3	NA	TGTGCCAGCAGCCGCGCCTTATCTTCAACAGGAGTGGAAGGAAACACCATATATTTT	CASSRALSSTGVEGNTIYF
TRBD1	TRBV7-6	TRBJ1-5	few	TGTGCCAGCAGCTTCGTGACAGGGGGCGGTCAGCCCCAGCATTTT	CASSFVTGGGQPQHF
TRBD1	TRBV5-1	TRBJ1-3	many	TGCGCCAGCAGCCCGACAGGGGGCGATGGAAACACCATATATTTT	CASSPTGGDGNTIYF
NA	TRBV7-6	TRBJ2-7	many	TGTGCCAGCAGCTTAGGAAACAGGGGAGGGGAGTACGAGCAGTACTTC	CASSLGNRGGEYEQYF
NA	TRBV7-3	TRBJ2-5	many	TGTGCCAGCAGCGCCCACACAGGGAAAGAGACCCAGTACTTC	CASSAHTGKETQYF
TRBD1	TRBV20-1	TRBJ1-1	many	TGCAGTGCTAGCGCCACCGGACAGGTCCCGCTGGAGGCGTCGTTT	CSASATGQVPLEASF
NA	TRBV15	TRBJ2-3	NA	TGTGCCACCAGCCCCACAGGGACAGATACGCAGTATTTT	CATSPTGTDTQYF
TRBD1	TRBV20-1	TRBJ1-5	NA	TGCAGTGCTAGCAGGAGAACCGGGACAGGGAGCAATCAGCCCCAGCATTTT	CSASRRTGTGSNQPQHF
TRBD2	TRBV6-1	TRBJ2-1	NA	TGTGCCAGCAGCTCCCTAGCGGGAGGGCGCAATGAGCAGTTCTTC	CASSSLAGGRNEQFF
TRBD2	TRBV11-2	TRBJ2-5	few	TGTGCCAGCAGCTTAACTCCTAGCGGGGAGACCCAGTACTTC	CASSLTPSGETQYF
NA	TRBV29-1	TRBJ1-1	NA	TGCAGCGTCCAACGACAGGTTAACACTGAAGCTTTCTTT	CSVQRQVNTEAFF